This TCR delta chain was sequenced for a study of gamma-delta T cells after stem cell transplantation. By its share, this clone is large. J gave up 0 bases and V 3 bases, and 10 bases lay outside the gene matches. CDR3 length equals 16 residues. Germline CDR1 is GEAIGNYY and CDR2 is EKD. TCRdb reprocessed the RT-PCR reads using CATT. The data contain about 240 delta-chain clones, roughly half of them singletons. Sequenced input: gamma-delta T cells. The sequence was obtained from a human donor. It is not recorded whose cells these are; they may come from a transplant donor. The chain employs TRDV2 and TRDJ4, with 9 positions matching TRDD3. The CDR3 DNA reads TGTGCCTGTGACCCGTTAAGGGGGGATACAGCCAGACCCCTGATCTTT. This sequence encodes CACDPLRGDTARPLIF.